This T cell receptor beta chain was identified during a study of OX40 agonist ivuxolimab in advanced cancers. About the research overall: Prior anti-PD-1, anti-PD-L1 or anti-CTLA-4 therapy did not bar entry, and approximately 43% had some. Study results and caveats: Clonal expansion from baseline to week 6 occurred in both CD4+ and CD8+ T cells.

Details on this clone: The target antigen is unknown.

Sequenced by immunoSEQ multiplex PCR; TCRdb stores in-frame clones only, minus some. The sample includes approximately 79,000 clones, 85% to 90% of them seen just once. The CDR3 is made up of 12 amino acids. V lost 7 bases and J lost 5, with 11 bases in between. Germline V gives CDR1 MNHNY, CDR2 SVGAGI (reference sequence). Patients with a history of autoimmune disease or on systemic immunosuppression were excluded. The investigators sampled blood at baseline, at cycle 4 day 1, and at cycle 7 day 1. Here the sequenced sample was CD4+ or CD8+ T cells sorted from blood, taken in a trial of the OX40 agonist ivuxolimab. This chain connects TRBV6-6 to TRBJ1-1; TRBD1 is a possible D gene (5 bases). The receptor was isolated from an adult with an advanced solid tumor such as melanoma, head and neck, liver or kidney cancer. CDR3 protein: CASTIGGTEAFF. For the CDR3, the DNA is TGTGCCAGCACGATTGGGGGGACTGAAGCTTTCTTT.